Following are 19 T cell receptor beta chains from one sample sequenced in a study of CD4 T cells in relation to SARS-CoV-2 and coronaviruses. Repertoires were generated with immunoSEQ multiplex PCR, while TCRdb's copy carries only in-frame clones and drops some. The sample consists of fewer than 14,000 clones, around 83% of them appearing once. Unexposed donor CD4+ T cells date from about 2011-2018, before the COVID-19 pandemic. CD4+ T cells were isolated from the cells after roughly 11 days of culture. These receptors are not linked to any known antigen. The sequenced material came from CD4+ T cells from PBMCs, cultured in vitro. Every receptor here comes from a human donor in good health.

The chain joins TRBV19 to TRBJ2-7, with D possibly TRBD1 on 6 matching bases. Per the germline V gene, CDR1 is LNHDA and CDR2 is SQIVND (reference sequence). The CDR3 length is 13 residues. V dropped 6 bases and J dropped 3 bases, with 12 bases sitting between them. The CDR3 sequence is CASSGTSNYEQYF. The CDR3, as DNA: TGTGCCAGTAGCGGGACAAGTAACTACGAGCAGTACTTC.

The chain uses TRBV16 and TRBJ2-1; 8 positions match TRBD2. The CDR3 loop spans 15 amino acids. Per the germline V gene, CDR1 is KGHSY and CDR2 is FQNENV. Trimming cost V 0 bases and J 4 bases; bases outside gene matches: 2. The CDR3 protein is CASSQSSGKYNEQFF. The CDR3, as DNA: TGTGCCAGCAGCCAATCTAGCGGGAAATACAATGAGCAGTTCTTC.

This chain uses TRBV9 with TRBJ1-1; a weak D match, TRBD1 (5 bases). Germline lookup yields CDR1 SGDLS and CDR2 YYNGEE. CDR3 length: 13 amino acids. V shed 1 base and J shed 7 bases, with 11 bases lying between them. CDR3 nucleotide sequence: TGTGCCAGCAGCGTAACAGGAGTCAGTGAAGCTTTCTTT. It is translated as CASSVTGVSEAFF. Full variable domain (remainder filled in from reference TRBV9 and TRBJ1-1): DSGVTQTPKHLITATGQRVTLRCSPRSGDLSVYWYQQSLDQGLQFLIQYYNGEERAKGNILERFSAQQFPDLHSELNLSSLELGDSALYFCASSVTGVSEAFFGQGTRLTVV.

CDR3 sequence: CASGLINPLGNTGELFF. The DNA of the CDR3 is TGTGCTAGTGGTTTGATAAACCCCCTTGGGAACACCGGGGAGCTGTTTTTT. The gene calls are TRBV12-5 and TRBJ2-2, with no clear D. The CDR3 runs 17 residues. CDR1 is LGHNT, CDR2 FRNRAP, per germline. Between the trimmed V and J ends, which lost 2 bases and 1 base, there was a span of 14 bases.

The CDR3 here is CASSVGGVNTEAFF. The CDR3 nucleotides read TGTGCCAGCAGTGTAGGGGGGGTGAACACTGAAGCTTTCTTT. The J gene is TRBJ1-1, the V gene TRBV2, with a tentative D call TRBD1 (6 bases). The CDR3 length is 14 residues. Trimming shortened V by 4 bases and J by 0 bases, and 9 bases separated the two germline ends. Germline values: CDR1 SNHLY, CDR2 FYNNEI.

The gene calls are TRBV5-5 and TRBJ1-2, with 8 nucleotides matching TRBD1. The CDR3 contains 14 residues. CDR1 is SGHKS, CDR2 YYEKEE, per germline (reference sequence). The V gene end was trimmed by 4 bases and the J gene end by 2 bases; junction bases not matched to a gene: 4. Here the CDR3 reads CASSERTGNYGYTF. The CDR3 DNA is TGTGCCAGCAGCGAAAGGACAGGGAACTATGGCTACACCTTC.

V usage is TRBV28 and J usage is TRBJ2-3; TRBD2 matches at 8 bases. There are 15 residues in the CDR3. Germline V lookup: CDR1 MDHEN, CDR2 SYDVKM. The ends lost 4 bases at V and 2 bases at J; junction bases unmatched: 5. As DNA, the CDR3 is TGTGCCAGCAGTTCACCAGCGGGGGACACAGATACGCAGTATTTT. Translated, it gives CASSSPAGDTDTQYF.

This chain joins TRBV24-1 and TRBJ2-3, with D perhaps TRBD2 (6 bases). From germline, CDR1 is KGHDR and CDR2 SFDVKD. Trimming left V 5 bases short and J 4 bases short, with 9 bases between. The CDR3 has 13 residues. The DNA for the CDR3 is TGTGCCACCAGTGGGACTATCTCAGATACGCAGTATTTT. This translates into CATSGTISDTQYF.

The chain links TRBV5-8 to TRBJ2-3; no reliable D call. The V end was cut by 3 bases, the J end by 2 bases, with 16 bases between. CDR3 length: 16 residues. Germline V gene data show CDR1 as SGHTS and CDR2 as YDEGEE. This CDR3 is CASSWPSVEATDTQYF. In DNA form, the CDR3 reads TGTGCCAGCAGCTGGCCCTCGGTAGAAGCCACAGATACGCAGTATTTT.

The chain has TRBV5-1 and TRBJ2-7; 9 bases agree with TRBD1. The CDR3 totals 17 residues. The V segment lost 0 bases and the J segment 1 base; nucleotides outside the gene matches: 8. Per germline, CDR1 SGHRS and CDR2 YFSETQ. The CDR3 DNA follows: TGCGCCAGCAGCTTGGTTGCAAGGACAGGGGCTTCCTACGAGCAGTACTTC. It translates to CASSLVARTGASYEQYF.

The CDR3 DNA reads TGTGCCAGCAAGGGCCAAGAGACCCAGTACTTC. Protein product: CASKGQETQYF. V usage is TRBV2 and J usage is TRBJ2-5; D not certain. Germline lookup yields CDR1 SNHLY and CDR2 FYNNEI. The CDR3 sequence is 11 residues long. V was pared by 7 bases and J by 1 base, with 4 bases between.

V is TRBV5-8 and J is TRBJ2-1; D not certain. Trimming took 0 bases from V and 6 from J, leaving 19 bases between them. This CDR3 region has 17 residues. From germline, CDR1 is SGHTS and CDR2 YDEGEE. CDR3 bases: TGTGCCAGCAGCTTGGGGTACGCCTCCTTGATGAGCAATGAGCAGTTCTTC. It specifies CASSLGYASLMSNEQFF.

The chain has TRBV18 and TRBJ1-2; D is ambiguous. Germline assignment: CDR1 KGHSH and CDR2 LQKENI. V was trimmed by 4 bases and J by 2 bases, leaving 11 bases between them. CDR3 size: 14 residues. CDR3 in amino acids: CASSLPLENYGYTF. The CDR3 DNA sequence: TGTGCCAGCTCACTTCCCCTGGAAAACTATGGCTACACCTTC.

The genes are TRBV11-2 and TRBJ1-4, with D unclear. The ends were cut back, 6 bases at V and 4 bases at J, with 3 bases in the middle. Germline CDR1 is SGHAT and CDR2 is FQNNGV. CDR3 length equals 11 residues. CDR3 coding DNA: TGTGCCAGCAGAAATAATGAAAAACTGTTTTTT. Its translation: CASRNNEKLFF.

V gene TRBV5-4 combines with J gene TRBJ2-4; 7 bases agree with TRBD2. The CDR3 totals 15 residues. V was pared by 4 bases and J by 2 bases, with 6 bases of the junction left unmatched. In germline, CDR1 is SGHNT, CDR2 YYREEE (reference sequence). As DNA, the CDR3 is TGTGCCAGCAGCGAGGGAGGGGAGACCAAAAACATTCAGTACTTC. It is translated as CASSEGGETKNIQYF.

This rearrangement joins TRBV5-1 to TRBJ1-2, with D uncertain. The germline CDR1 and CDR2 sequences are SGHRS and YFSETQ. Trimming left V 4 bases short and J 0 bases short, with 10 bases between. CDR3 length: 14 amino acids. The CDR3 coding sequence is TGCGCCAGCAGCACTCAGGTATCTAACTATGGCTACACCTTC. This gives the protein CASSTQVSNYGYTF.

The chain has TRBV9 and TRBJ1-5; 9 bases match TRBD1. The CDR3 spans 15 residues. The trim removed 3 bases at V and 6 bases at J, leaving 7 bases unmatched. CDR1 is SGDLS, CDR2 YYNGEE, per germline. In nucleotides, the CDR3 is TGTGCCAGCAGCGCCACCGGGACAGGGTCTCAGCCCCAGCATTTT. As protein: CASSATGTGSQPQHF.

A few counts support this clone. The rearrangement joins TRBV5-6 to TRBJ2-5; no reliable D call. CDR1 and CDR2 (germline): SGHDT, YYEEEE. The CDR3 runs 12 residues. The germline V and J ends were trimmed by 2 bases and 5 bases, with 7 bases remaining between them. This CDR3 is CASSLRVETQYF. As DNA, the CDR3 is TGTGCCAGCAGCTTACGAGTGGAGACCCAGTACTTC.

This clone appeared a single time. The chain uses TRBV2 and TRBJ1-5; TRBD1 agrees at 7 bases. The CDR3 loop spans 16 amino acids. Germline-derived CDR1 and CDR2 are SNHLY and FYNNEI. V lost 3 bases and J lost 4; bases outside the gene matches: 9. The CDR3 region has the DNA TGTGCCAGCAGTGATAACCCGACAGGGTTAAATCAGCCCCAGCATTTT. Translated, it gives CASSDNPTGLNQPQHF.